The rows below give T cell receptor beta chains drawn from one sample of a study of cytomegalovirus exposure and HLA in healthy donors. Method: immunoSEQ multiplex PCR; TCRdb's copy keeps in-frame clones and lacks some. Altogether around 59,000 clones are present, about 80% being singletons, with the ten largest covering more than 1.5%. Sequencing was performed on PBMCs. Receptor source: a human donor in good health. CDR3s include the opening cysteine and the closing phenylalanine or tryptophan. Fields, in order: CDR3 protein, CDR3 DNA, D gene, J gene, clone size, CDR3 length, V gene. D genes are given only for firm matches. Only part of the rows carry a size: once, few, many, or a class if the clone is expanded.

CDR3 protein: CASSLAGSWEQYF
CDR3 DNA: TGTGCCAGCAGCTTGGCGGGGTCCTGGGAGCAGTACTTC
D gene: -
J gene: TRBJ2-7
clone size: -
CDR3 length: 13
V gene: TRBV5-4

CDR3 protein: CASSPLAKANTGELFF
CDR3 DNA: TGTGCCAGCAGCCCCCTAGCTAAAGCGAACACCGGGGAGCTGTTTTTT
D gene: -
J gene: TRBJ2-2
clone size: few
CDR3 length: 16
V gene: TRBV9

CDR3 protein: CASRRQANSYEQYF
CDR3 DNA: TGTGCCAGCAGGCGACAGGCCAACTCCTACGAGCAGTACTTC
D gene: -
J gene: TRBJ2-7
clone size: -
CDR3 length: 14
V gene: TRBV11-2

CDR3 protein: CASSYKPGGVRQYF
CDR3 DNA: TGTGCCAGCAGCTACAAGCCAGGGGGCGTTAGGCAGTACTTC
D gene: TRBD1
J gene: TRBJ2-7
clone size: once
CDR3 length: 14
V gene: TRBV11-1

CDR3 protein: CASSYEVTGIETQYF
CDR3 DNA: TGTGCCAGCAGTTACGAAGTGACAGGAATTGAGACCCAGTACTTC
D gene: -
J gene: TRBJ2-5
clone size: -
CDR3 length: 15
V gene: TRBV6-5

CDR3 protein: CASRGDGTGDFSYGYTF
CDR3 DNA: TGTGCCAGCAGGGGAGATGGGACAGGGGATTTTTCGTATGGCTACACCTTC
D gene: TRBD1
J gene: TRBJ1-2
clone size: -
CDR3 length: 17
V gene: TRBV28

CDR3 protein: CVSSTSTGSQETQYF
CDR3 DNA: TGTGTCAGCAGCACTTCAACCGGGAGCCAAGAGACCCAGTACTTC
D gene: -
J gene: TRBJ2-5
clone size: -
CDR3 length: 15
V gene: TRBV14

CDR3 protein: CASSQSSIPPYEQYF
CDR3 DNA: TGTGCCAGCAGCCAATCCAGTATACCGCCCTACGAGCAGTACTTC
D gene: -
J gene: TRBJ2-7
clone size: -
CDR3 length: 15
V gene: TRBV14

CDR3 protein: CASRLGSLAGGPGEQFF
CDR3 DNA: TGTGCAAGTCGCTTAGGCTCACTAGCGGGAGGGCCGGGTGAGCAGTTCTTC
D gene: -
J gene: TRBJ2-1
clone size: -
CDR3 length: 17
V gene: TRBV12-2

CDR3 protein: CASSREGTGIQKLFF
CDR3 DNA: TGCGCCAGCAGCCGGGAGGGGACAGGGATTCAAAAACTGTTTTTT
D gene: TRBD1
J gene: TRBJ1-4
clone size: -
CDR3 length: 15
V gene: TRBV4-1

CDR3 protein: CASSLGPKTSGNTDTQYF
CDR3 DNA: TGTGCCAGCAGCTTAGGCCCCAAAACTAGCGGGAACACAGATACGCAGTATTTT
D gene: TRBD2
J gene: TRBJ2-3
clone size: -
CDR3 length: 18
V gene: TRBV7-2

CDR3 protein: CASSQVKRVYNSPLHF
CDR3 DNA: TGCGCCAGCAGCCAAGTTAAGAGGGTATATAATTCACCCCTCCACTTT
D gene: -
J gene: TRBJ1-6
clone size: -
CDR3 length: 16
V gene: TRBV4-3

CDR3 protein: CASSQRTGYFEKLFF
CDR3 DNA: TGCGCCAGCAGCCAAAGGACAGGGTATTTTGAAAAACTGTTTTTT
D gene: TRBD1
J gene: TRBJ1-4
clone size: few
CDR3 length: 15
V gene: TRBV4-1

CDR3 protein: CASISGSSDYEQYF
CDR3 DNA: TGTGCCAGCATAAGCGGGAGCTCGGATTACGAGCAGTACTTC
D gene: TRBD2
J gene: TRBJ2-7
clone size: -
CDR3 length: 14
V gene: TRBV28

CDR3 protein: CASSPYESSYEQYF
CDR3 DNA: TGTGCCAGCAGCCCCTACGAAAGCTCCTACGAGCAGTACTTC
D gene: -
J gene: TRBJ2-7
clone size: -
CDR3 length: 14
V gene: TRBV7-2

CDR3 protein: CASSPGLVASYEQYF
CDR3 DNA: TGCGCCAGCAGCCCAGGGCTGGTGGCGTCCTACGAGCAGTACTTC
D gene: -
J gene: TRBJ2-7
clone size: -
CDR3 length: 15
V gene: TRBV5-1

CDR3 protein: CASTSTKRPYEQYF
CDR3 DNA: TGTGCCAGCACCTCGACTAAGCGGCCCTACGAGCAGTACTTC
D gene: -
J gene: TRBJ2-7
clone size: -
CDR3 length: 14
V gene: TRBV6-5

CDR3 protein: CASSLMPRGRSEAFF
CDR3 DNA: TGTGCCAGCAGCTTGATGCCCAGGGGGCGATCTGAAGCTTTCTTT
D gene: TRBD1
J gene: TRBJ1-1
clone size: -
CDR3 length: 15
V gene: TRBV5-8

CDR3 protein: CASSLGTGYEKLFF
CDR3 DNA: TGTGCCAGCAGCTTGGGGACAGGGTACGAAAAACTGTTTTTT
D gene: TRBD1
J gene: TRBJ1-4
clone size: -
CDR3 length: 14
V gene: TRBV5-5

CDR3 protein: CASTLNTRAGELFF
CDR3 DNA: TGTGCCAGCACCTTGAACACACGTGCCGGGGAGCTGTTTTTT
D gene: -
J gene: TRBJ2-2
clone size: -
CDR3 length: 14
V gene: TRBV6-5

CDR3 protein: CASSREEVEKLFF
CDR3 DNA: TGCGCCAGCAGCCGAGAAGAGGTCGAAAAACTGTTTTTT
D gene: -
J gene: TRBJ1-4
clone size: -
CDR3 length: 13
V gene: TRBV4-1

CDR3 protein: CASSQGLFTGTGVGYTF
CDR3 DNA: TGCGCCAGCAGCCAAGGTCTTTTCACCGGGACAGGGGTTGGCTACACCTTC
D gene: TRBD1
J gene: TRBJ1-2
clone size: few
CDR3 length: 17
V gene: TRBV4-1

CDR3 protein: CASSVDPRFETQYF
CDR3 DNA: TGTGCCAGCAGCGTAGATCCTAGATTCGAGACCCAGTACTTC
D gene: -
J gene: TRBJ2-5
clone size: few
CDR3 length: 14
V gene: TRBV9

CDR3 protein: CASSFEKGVATEAFF
CDR3 DNA: TGCGCCAGCAGCTTCGAGAAGGGGGTCGCGACTGAAGCTTTCTTT
D gene: -
J gene: TRBJ1-1
clone size: -
CDR3 length: 15
V gene: TRBV5-1

CDR3 protein: CASSLLGSQETQYF
CDR3 DNA: TGCGCCAGCAGCTTGTTGGGCTCTCAGGAGACCCAGTACTTC
D gene: -
J gene: TRBJ2-5
clone size: -
CDR3 length: 14
V gene: TRBV5-1

CDR3 protein: CASSADMGGLYGYTF
CDR3 DNA: TGTGCCAGCAGCGCAGATATGGGTGGACTTTATGGCTACACCTTC
D gene: -
J gene: TRBJ1-2
clone size: -
CDR3 length: 15
V gene: TRBV2

CDR3 protein: CASSEQGTEAFF
CDR3 DNA: TGTGCCAGCAGTGAACAGGGAACTGAAGCTTTCTTT
D gene: -
J gene: TRBJ1-1
clone size: few
CDR3 length: 12
V gene: TRBV6-1

CDR3 protein: CASSAGREGESEAFF
CDR3 DNA: TGCGCCAGCAGCGCAGGAAGGGAGGGGGAGAGTGAAGCTTTCTTT
D gene: -
J gene: TRBJ1-1
clone size: -
CDR3 length: 15
V gene: TRBV4-1

CDR3 protein: CASSPQGVGGTDTGELFF
CDR3 DNA: TGTGCCAGCAGTCCCCAGGGAGTTGGGGGGACAGACACCGGGGAGCTGTTTTTT
D gene: -
J gene: TRBJ2-2
clone size: -
CDR3 length: 18
V gene: TRBV28

CDR3 protein: CAISESRGGYEQYF
CDR3 DNA: TGTGCCATCAGTGAGTCCCGGGGAGGCTACGAGCAGTACTTC
D gene: -
J gene: TRBJ2-7
clone size: -
CDR3 length: 14
V gene: TRBV10-3

CDR3 protein: CASSLSQGSYGYTF
CDR3 DNA: TGTGCCAGCAGCTTGAGTCAGGGTAGCTATGGCTACACCTTC
D gene: -
J gene: TRBJ1-2
clone size: -
CDR3 length: 14
V gene: TRBV5-5

CDR3 protein: CASSRHGGAQETQYF
CDR3 DNA: TGTGCCAGCAGCCGTCACGGGGGGGCCCAAGAGACCCAGTACTTC
D gene: TRBD2
J gene: TRBJ2-5
clone size: -
CDR3 length: 15
V gene: TRBV13

CDR3 protein: CASSRQGSGELFF
CDR3 DNA: TGTGCCAGCAGCCGACAGGGTTCCGGGGAGCTGTTTTTT
D gene: TRBD1
J gene: TRBJ2-2
clone size: -
CDR3 length: 13
V gene: TRBV27

CDR3 protein: CASSPRGGTDTQYF
CDR3 DNA: TGTGCCAGCTCACCTCGGGGGGGCACAGATACGCAGTATTTT
D gene: TRBD2
J gene: TRBJ2-3
clone size: -
CDR3 length: 14
V gene: TRBV18

CDR3 protein: CASTPFLGWDTEAFF
CDR3 DNA: TGTGCCAGCACCCCCTTCCTCGGGTGGGACACTGAAGCTTTCTTT
D gene: -
J gene: TRBJ1-1
clone size: -
CDR3 length: 15
V gene: TRBV27

CDR3 protein: CASSQSWYGSYEQYF
CDR3 DNA: TGCGCCAGCAGTCAATCGTGGTACGGTTCCTACGAGCAGTACTTC
D gene: -
J gene: TRBJ2-7
clone size: -
CDR3 length: 15
V gene: TRBV23-1

CDR3 protein: CASGIMDNYEQYF
CDR3 DNA: TGCGCCAGCGGCATAATGGACAACTACGAGCAGTACTTC
D gene: -
J gene: TRBJ2-7
clone size: -
CDR3 length: 13
V gene: TRBV5-1

CDR3 protein: CATSFSGGGETQYF
CDR3 DNA: TGTGCCACCAGTTTCTCAGGGGGCGGGGAGACCCAGTACTTC
D gene: TRBD1
J gene: TRBJ2-5
clone size: -
CDR3 length: 14
V gene: TRBV15

CDR3 protein: CAITSFTAGGDNNYGYTF
CDR3 DNA: TGTGCCATCACCTCGTTCACTGCGGGGGGAGATAATAACTATGGCTACACCTTC
D gene: -
J gene: TRBJ1-2
clone size: -
CDR3 length: 18
V gene: TRBV10-3

CDR3 protein: CASSLARKDVYTF
CDR3 DNA: TGTGCCAGCAGCTTAGCCAGGAAAGATGTCTACACCTTC
D gene: -
J gene: TRBJ1-2
clone size: -
CDR3 length: 13
V gene: TRBV7-2

CDR3 protein: CASNPIDRAGELFF
CDR3 DNA: TGTGCCAGCAATCCAATCGACAGAGCCGGGGAGCTGTTTTTT
D gene: -
J gene: TRBJ2-2
clone size: few
CDR3 length: 14
V gene: TRBV2

CDR3 protein: CASSPERAYDNEQFF
CDR3 DNA: TGTGCCAGCAGCCCAGAGAGGGCCTACGATAATGAGCAATTCTTC
D gene: -
J gene: TRBJ2-1
clone size: -
CDR3 length: 15
V gene: TRBV7-9

CDR3 protein: CASKNRGRVNYGYTF
CDR3 DNA: TGCGCCAGCAAGAACAGGGGAAGGGTTAACTATGGCTACACCTTC
D gene: TRBD1
J gene: TRBJ1-2
clone size: -
CDR3 length: 15
V gene: TRBV10-1

CDR3 protein: CASSLGSGGIADTQYF
CDR3 DNA: TGCGCCAGCAGCTTGGGTTCAGGGGGTATAGCAGATACGCAGTATTTT
D gene: TRBD1
J gene: TRBJ2-3
clone size: -
CDR3 length: 16
V gene: TRBV5-1

CDR3 protein: CASRGTANYGYTF
CDR3 DNA: TGTGCCAGCAGGGGGACAGCTAACTATGGCTACACCTTC
D gene: TRBD1
J gene: TRBJ1-2
clone size: -
CDR3 length: 13
V gene: TRBV6-1

CDR3 protein: CASSIRNAGYNEQFF
CDR3 DNA: TGTGCCAGTAGTATTCGGAACGCAGGCTACAATGAGCAGTTCTTC
D gene: -
J gene: TRBJ2-1
clone size: -
CDR3 length: 15
V gene: TRBV19

CDR3 protein: CASSNRGGYEQYF
CDR3 DNA: TGTGCCAGTAGTAACAGGGGGGGTTACGAGCAGTACTTC
D gene: -
J gene: TRBJ2-7
clone size: -
CDR3 length: 13
V gene: TRBV19

CDR3 protein: CASSREGDLNTEAFF
CDR3 DNA: TGTGCCAGCAGCCGCGAAGGAGACCTGAACACTGAAGCTTTCTTT
D gene: -
J gene: TRBJ1-1
clone size: -
CDR3 length: 15
V gene: TRBV7-3

CDR3 protein: CASSVRGNTEAFF
CDR3 DNA: TGTGCCAGCAGTGTTCGGGGGAACACTGAAGCTTTCTTT
D gene: -
J gene: TRBJ1-1
clone size: -
CDR3 length: 13
V gene: TRBV6-4

CDR3 protein: CASSQTELQYF
CDR3 DNA: TGTGCCAGCAGCCAGACAGAGCTGCAGTATTTT
D gene: -
J gene: TRBJ2-3
clone size: -
CDR3 length: 11
V gene: TRBV5-6

CDR3 protein: CASSPPGAVDEQYF
CDR3 DNA: TGTGCCAGCTCACCACCGGGAGCCGTCGACGAGCAGTACTTC
D gene: -
J gene: TRBJ2-7
clone size: -
CDR3 length: 14
V gene: TRBV18

CDR3 protein: CAWNLGQPDEAFF
CDR3 DNA: TGTGCCTGGAACCTAGGACAGCCAGATGAAGCTTTCTTT
D gene: -
J gene: TRBJ1-1
clone size: once
CDR3 length: 13
V gene: TRBV30

CDR3 protein: CASSPLGSGIPGVGELFF
CDR3 DNA: TGCGCCAGCAGTCCTCTGGGTAGCGGGATCCCCGGAGTCGGGGAGCTGTTTTTT
D gene: TRBD2
J gene: TRBJ2-2
clone size: -
CDR3 length: 18
V gene: TRBV5-1

CDR3 protein: CASSEDVQNTEAFF
CDR3 DNA: TGTGCCAGCAGTGAAGATGTACAGAACACTGAAGCTTTCTTT
D gene: -
J gene: TRBJ1-1
clone size: -
CDR3 length: 14
V gene: TRBV6-1

CDR3 protein: CATRENQETQYF
CDR3 DNA: TGTGCCACAAGGGAGAACCAAGAGACCCAGTACTTC
D gene: -
J gene: TRBJ2-5
clone size: -
CDR3 length: 12
V gene: TRBV28

CDR3 protein: CASSLSPIGTTNTGELFF
CDR3 DNA: TGTGCCAGCAGCTTAAGCCCGATAGGGACTACGAACACCGGGGAGCTGTTTTTT
D gene: TRBD2
J gene: TRBJ2-2
clone size: -
CDR3 length: 18
V gene: TRBV7-3

CDR3 protein: CASSQDGAGRYNEQFF
CDR3 DNA: TGCGCCAGCAGCCAAGATGGAGCAGGGCGCTACAATGAGCAGTTCTTC
D gene: -
J gene: TRBJ2-1
clone size: few
CDR3 length: 16
V gene: TRBV4-3

CDR3 protein: CASSQRQAWGGYTF
CDR3 DNA: TGTGCCAGCAGCCAACGACAGGCCTGGGGTGGCTACACCTTC
D gene: -
J gene: TRBJ1-2
clone size: -
CDR3 length: 14
V gene: TRBV5-8

CDR3 protein: CASSLGGVAADNEQFF
CDR3 DNA: TGTGCCAGCAGCTTGGGTGGGGTAGCGGCAGACAATGAGCAGTTCTTC
D gene: -
J gene: TRBJ2-1
clone size: -
CDR3 length: 16
V gene: TRBV5-4